Sequencing of this TCR beta chain was carried out in a study of blood T cell repertoires in COVID-19. Libraries were prepared by immunoSEQ multiplex PCR; TCRdb keeps only in-frame clonotypes and omits some of them. This table holds about 74,000 clones, approximately 85% found once. The CDR3 totals 14 residues. Germline CDR1 reads MDHEN; CDR2 reads SYDVKM. V gave up 5 bases and J gave up 6 bases; unmatched junction bases: 8. The sequenced sample was peripheral blood. V and J are TRBV28 and TRBJ1-1; TRBD1 aligns across 8 bases. The TCR sequence derives from a man between 65 and 79 years old with acute or convalescent COVID-19. In DNA, the CDR3 is TGTGCCAGCAGTACAGGGGGATTCAGAGCTGAAGCTTTCTTT. This sequence encodes CASSTGGFRAEAFF.